This T cell receptor (beta chain) emerged from a study of T cell changes during pregnancy in multiple sclerosis. Sequencing used immunoSEQ multiplex PCR; TCRdb keeps in-frame clones, though not all of them. This repertoire shows roughly 120,000 clones, approximately 94% found once; its top ten account for 6.2%. V dropped 3 bases and J dropped 6; count of bases not matched to a gene: 14. CDR3 length equals 17 residues. Germline V CDR1 and CDR2: MDHEN, SYDVKM. Sequences were derived from peripheral blood, sampled before pregnancy. J is TRBJ1-2 and V is TRBV28; TRBD1 matches at 9 bases. This clonotype was obtained from a female donor with multiple sclerosis, enrolled in a pregnancy study. Here the CDR3 DNA reads TGTGCCAGCAGTTTCACAGGGGGCTGGTTACGGGAGAATGGCTACACCTTC. It translates to CASSFTGGWLRENGYTF.